One and the same sample provided the 3 T cell receptor beta chains below, sequenced in a study of Graves' ophthalmopathy and Graves' hyperthyroidism. For repertoire sequencing, the TCR beta CDR3 regions were amplified from RNA transcripts. Investigators did first-round RT-PCR with HTBI primers, then second-round multiplex PCR. TCRdb independently ran MiXCR on the multiplex PCR reads; one entry per CDR3 protein. The table lists about 370,000 distinct CDR3 sequences, about 18% of them singletons, with 2% to 3% in the top ten. The specimen sequenced was peripheral blood. The receptors were gathered from an adult woman with stable Graves' hyperthyroidism.

This clonotype came up many times. The V and J genes are TRBV5-1 and TRBJ1-1, with D unclear. The V end lost 5 bases, the J end lost 5 bases, and 19 bases lay between the germline ends. The CDR3 length is 15 residues. The germline CDR1 and CDR2 sequences are SGHRS and YFSETQ. The CDR3 sequence: CASRDGRSVGTEAFF. CDR3 DNA: TGCGCCAGCAGAGACGGGAGGTCGGTGGGTACTGAAGCTTTCTTT.

This clonotype was counted ten times or more. The genes are TRBV4-2 and TRBJ2-7; 10 bases are shared with TRBD1. Germline V gives CDR1 LGHNA, CDR2 YNFKEQ. J was trimmed by 3 bases and V by 0 bases; bases with no gene match: 8. The CDR3 is 17 amino acids. The CDR3 bases are TGTGCCAGCAGCCAAGATTTTAGGGGACAGGGGTTCTACGAGCAGTACTTC. Its translation is CASSQDFRGQGFYEQYF.

The sample holds many counts of this clonotype. The chain carries TRBV6-2 or TRBV6-3 and TRBJ2-7, with 9 bases identical to TRBD1. With V trimmed by 6 bases and J by 7 bases, 13 bases remained unmatched. The CDR3 has 15 residues. In germline, CDR1 is MNHEY, CDR2 SVGEGT. CDR3 loop: CASRAQPGQGGEQYF. In nucleotides, the CDR3 is TGTGCCAGCAGAGCCCAACCGGGACAGGGAGGGGAGCAGTACTTC.